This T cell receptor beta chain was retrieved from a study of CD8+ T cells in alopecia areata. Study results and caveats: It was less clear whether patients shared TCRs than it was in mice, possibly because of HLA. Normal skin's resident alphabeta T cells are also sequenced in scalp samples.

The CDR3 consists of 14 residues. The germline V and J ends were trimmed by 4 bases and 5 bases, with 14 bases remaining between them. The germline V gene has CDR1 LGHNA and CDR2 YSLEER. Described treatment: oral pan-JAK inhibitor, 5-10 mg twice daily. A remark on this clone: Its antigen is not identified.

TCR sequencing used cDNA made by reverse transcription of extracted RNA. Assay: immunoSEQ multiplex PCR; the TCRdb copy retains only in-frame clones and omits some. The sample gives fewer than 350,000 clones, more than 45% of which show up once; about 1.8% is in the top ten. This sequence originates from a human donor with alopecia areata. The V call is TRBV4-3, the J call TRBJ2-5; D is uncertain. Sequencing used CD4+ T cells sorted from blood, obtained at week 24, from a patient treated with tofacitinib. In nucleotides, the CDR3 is TGCGCCAGCAGCCCCCGGTGGGCGCAGGAGACCCAGTACTTC. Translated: CASSPRWAQETQYF.